This TCR beta chain is drawn from a study of cytomegalovirus exposure and HLA in healthy donors. Study-wide points: 164 TCR beta chains were listed as cytomegalovirus-associated. An analysis done earlier found most TCR beta V segments productive about 90% or about 30% of the time. Both high specificity and high sensitivity reportedly marked the classifier's diagnosis of cytomegalovirus status.

It was with 60 Vbeta and 13 Jbeta primers that the PCR ran. This table comes from immunoSEQ multiplex PCR, and its TCRdb copy is limited to in-frame clones, with some not included. There are about 89,000 clones in the sample; approximately 72% occur only once, and roughly 9.1% lies in the top ten. Details on this clone: As yet, its antigen is unknown.

The sequenced sample was PBMCs. The receptor was derived from a man aged 30-40 years in good health and CMV-seropositive.

CDR3 sequence (DNA): TGTGCCAGCAGTGAACGGGCCTACGAGCAGTACTTC. Amino acids: CASSERAYEQYF. The V and J genes are TRBV2 and TRBJ2-7; D remains ambiguous. The CDR3 extends over 12 amino acids. Looked up from germline, CDR1 is SNHLY and CDR2 is FYNNEI. The V end lost 2 bases, the J end lost 2 bases, and 4 bases lay between the germline ends.